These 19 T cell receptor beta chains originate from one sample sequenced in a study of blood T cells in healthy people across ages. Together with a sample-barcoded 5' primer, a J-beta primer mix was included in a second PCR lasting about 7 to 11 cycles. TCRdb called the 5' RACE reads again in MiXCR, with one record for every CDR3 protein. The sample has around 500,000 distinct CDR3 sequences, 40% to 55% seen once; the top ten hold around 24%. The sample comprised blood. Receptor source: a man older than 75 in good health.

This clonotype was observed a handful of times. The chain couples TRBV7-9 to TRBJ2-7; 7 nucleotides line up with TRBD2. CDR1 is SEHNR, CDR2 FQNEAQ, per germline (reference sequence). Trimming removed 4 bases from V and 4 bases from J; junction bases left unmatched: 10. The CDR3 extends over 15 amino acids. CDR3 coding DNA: TGTGCCAGCAGCTCCGCCGTTCCGGGACTATACGAGCAGTACTTC. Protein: CASSSAVPGLYEQYF.

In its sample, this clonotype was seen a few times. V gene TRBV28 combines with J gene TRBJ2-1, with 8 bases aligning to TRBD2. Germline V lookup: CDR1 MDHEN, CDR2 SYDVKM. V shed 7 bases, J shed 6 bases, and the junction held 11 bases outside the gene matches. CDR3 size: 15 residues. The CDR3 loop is CASKPAGVRGNEQFF. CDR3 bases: TGTGCCAGCAAACCAGCGGGAGTACGCGGCAATGAGCAGTTCTTC. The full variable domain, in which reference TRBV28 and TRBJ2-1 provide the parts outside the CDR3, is DVKVTQSSRYLVKRTGEKVFLECVQDMDHENMFWYRQDPGLGLRLIYFSYDVKMKEKGDIPEGYSVSREKKERFSLILESASTNQTSMYLCASKPAGVRGNEQFFGPGTRLTVL.

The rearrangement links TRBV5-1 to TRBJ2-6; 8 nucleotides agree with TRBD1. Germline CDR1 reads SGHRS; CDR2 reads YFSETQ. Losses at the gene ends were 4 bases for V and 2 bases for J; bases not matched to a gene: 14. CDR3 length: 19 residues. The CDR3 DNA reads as TGCGCCAGCAGCCTATCACCGGGACAGGCGTCCGCTGGGGCCAACGTCCTGACTTTC. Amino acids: CASSLSPGQASAGANVLTF.

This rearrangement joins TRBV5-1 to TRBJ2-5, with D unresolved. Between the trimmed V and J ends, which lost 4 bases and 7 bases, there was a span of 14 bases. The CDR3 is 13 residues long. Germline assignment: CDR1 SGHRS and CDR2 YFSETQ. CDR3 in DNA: TGCGCCAGCAGCGGCGGTGGAGAGGTGACCCAGTACTTC. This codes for CASSGGGEVTQYF.

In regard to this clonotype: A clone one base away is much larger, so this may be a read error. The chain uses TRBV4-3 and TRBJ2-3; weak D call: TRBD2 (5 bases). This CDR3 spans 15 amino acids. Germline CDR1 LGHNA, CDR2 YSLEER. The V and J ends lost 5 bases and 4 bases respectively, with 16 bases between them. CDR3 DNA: TGCGCCAGCAGCACCCAAACCCGCGGGCCAGATACGCAGTATTTT. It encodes CASSTQTRGPDTQYF.

This CDR3 is CSASPLVSGAASVGDTQYF. The CDR3 bases are TGCAGTGCTTCCCCACTAGTCAGCGGGGCGGCGTCTGTGGGAGATACGCAGTATTTT. V usage is TRBV20-1 and J usage is TRBJ2-3, with 7 bases that match TRBD2. There are 19 residues in the CDR3. The germline gives CDR1 DFQATT, CDR2 SNEGSKA (reference sequence). Losses at the gene ends were 5 bases for V and 5 bases for J; bases not matched to a gene: 25.

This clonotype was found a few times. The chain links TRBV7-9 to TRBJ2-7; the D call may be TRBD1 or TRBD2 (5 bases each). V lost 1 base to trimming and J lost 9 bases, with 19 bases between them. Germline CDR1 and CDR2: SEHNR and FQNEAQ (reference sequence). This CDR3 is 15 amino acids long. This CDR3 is CASSLVRAGTIRQYF. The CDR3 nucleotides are TGTGCCAGCAGCTTAGTCCGAGCCGGGACCATCCGGCAGTACTTC.

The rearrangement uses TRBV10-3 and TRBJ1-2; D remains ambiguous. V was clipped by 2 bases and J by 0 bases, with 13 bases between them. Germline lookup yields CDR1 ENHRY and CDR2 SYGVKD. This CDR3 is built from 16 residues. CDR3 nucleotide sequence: TGTGCCATCAGTGAGGGGCTCCGGACGTCTAACTATGGCTACACCTTC. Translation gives CAISEGLRTSNYGYTF.

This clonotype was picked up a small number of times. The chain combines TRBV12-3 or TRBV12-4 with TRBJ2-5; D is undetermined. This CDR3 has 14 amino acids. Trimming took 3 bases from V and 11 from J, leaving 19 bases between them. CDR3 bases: TGTGCCAGCAGTTTGCGCGATGGTTACAATGAGCAGTACTTC. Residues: CASSLRDGYNEQYF.

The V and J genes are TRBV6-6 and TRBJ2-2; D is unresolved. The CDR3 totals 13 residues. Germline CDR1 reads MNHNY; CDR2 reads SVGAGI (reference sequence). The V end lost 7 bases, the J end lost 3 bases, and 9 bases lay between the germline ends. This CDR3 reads CASTSGYTGELFF. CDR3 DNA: TGTGCCAGCACTTCAGGATACACCGGGGAGCTGTTTTTT.

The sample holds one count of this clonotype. DNA of the CDR3: TGTGCCAGCAGTTACTCGGGACAGCTGAATAGCGGGGAGCTGTTTTTT. Translated: CASSYSGQLNSGELFF. The rearrangement uses TRBV6-6 and TRBJ2-2, with 7 bases fitting TRBD1. The germline V gene encodes CDR1 MNHNY and CDR2 SVGAGI (reference sequence). Trimming cost V 0 bases and J 7 bases; bases outside gene matches: 8. The CDR3 is 16 residues long.

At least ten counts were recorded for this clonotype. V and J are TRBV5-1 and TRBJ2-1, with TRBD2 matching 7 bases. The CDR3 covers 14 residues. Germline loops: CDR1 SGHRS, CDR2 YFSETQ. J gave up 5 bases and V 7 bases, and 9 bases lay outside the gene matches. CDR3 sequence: CASYNREAHNEQFF. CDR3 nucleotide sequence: TGCGCCAGCTATAACCGGGAGGCCCACAATGAGCAGTTCTTC.

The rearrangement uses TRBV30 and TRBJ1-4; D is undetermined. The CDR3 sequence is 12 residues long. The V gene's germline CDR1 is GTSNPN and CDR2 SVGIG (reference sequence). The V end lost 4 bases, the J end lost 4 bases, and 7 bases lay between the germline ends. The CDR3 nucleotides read TGTGCCTGGAACCCGAGTAATGAAAAACTGTTTTTT. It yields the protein CAWNPSNEKLFF. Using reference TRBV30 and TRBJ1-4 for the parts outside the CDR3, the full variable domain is SQTIHQWPATLVQPVGSPLSLECTVEGTSNPNLYWYRQAAGRGLQLLFYSVGIGQISSEVPQNLSASRPQDRQFILSSKKLLLSDSGFYLCAWNPSNEKLFFGSGTQLSVL.

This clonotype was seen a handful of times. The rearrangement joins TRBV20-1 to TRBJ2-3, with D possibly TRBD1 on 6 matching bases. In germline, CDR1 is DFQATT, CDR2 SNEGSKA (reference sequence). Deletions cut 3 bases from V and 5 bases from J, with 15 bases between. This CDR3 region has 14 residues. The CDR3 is CSASFGGNEDTQYF. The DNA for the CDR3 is TGCAGTGCTAGCTTTGGGGGCAATGAAGATACGCAGTATTTT.

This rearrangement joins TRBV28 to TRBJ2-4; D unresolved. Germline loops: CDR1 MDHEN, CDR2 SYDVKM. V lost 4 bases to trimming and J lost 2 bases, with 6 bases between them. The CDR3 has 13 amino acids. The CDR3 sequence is CASSWGPKNIQYF. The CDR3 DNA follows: TGTGCCAGCAGTTGGGGTCCCAAAAACATTCAGTACTTC.

CDR3 sequence: CASGRRGYDPAFF. The CDR3 DNA follows: TGTGCCAGCGGGCGGAGGGGGTATGATCCGGCTTTCTTT. The chain links TRBV11-2 to TRBJ1-1, with a tentative D call TRBD1 (6 bases). The germline V gene has CDR1 SGHAT and CDR2 FQNNGV. Trimming removed 8 bases at V and 11 bases at J, with 21 bases between. This CDR3 region has 13 residues. Based on the CDR3 plus reference TRBV11-2 and TRBJ1-1, the full variable domain is EAGVAQSPRYKIIEKRQSVAFWCNPISGHATLYWYQQILGQGPKLLIQFQNNGVVDDSQLPKDRFSAERLKGVDSTLKIQPAKLEDSAVYLCASGRRGYDPAFFGQGTRLTVV.

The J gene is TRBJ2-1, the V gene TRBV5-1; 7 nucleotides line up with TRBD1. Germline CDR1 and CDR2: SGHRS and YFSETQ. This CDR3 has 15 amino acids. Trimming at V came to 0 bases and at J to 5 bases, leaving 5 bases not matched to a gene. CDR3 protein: CASSLETGSHNEQFF. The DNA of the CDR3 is TGCGCCAGCAGCTTGGAGACAGGGTCCCACAATGAGCAGTTCTTC.

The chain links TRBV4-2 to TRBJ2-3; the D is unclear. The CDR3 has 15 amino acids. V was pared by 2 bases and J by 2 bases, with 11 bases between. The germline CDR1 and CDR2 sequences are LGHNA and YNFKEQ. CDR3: CASSQLAVNTDTQYF. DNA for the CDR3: TGTGCCAGCAGCCAACTGGCGGTGAACACAGATACGCAGTATTTT.

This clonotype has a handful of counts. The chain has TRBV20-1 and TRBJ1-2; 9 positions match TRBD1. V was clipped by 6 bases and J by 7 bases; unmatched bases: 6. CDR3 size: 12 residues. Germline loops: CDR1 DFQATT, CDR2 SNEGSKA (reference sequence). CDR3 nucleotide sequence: TGCAGTGCGGGGGACAGGGCTTCTGGCTACACCTTC. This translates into CSAGDRASGYTF.